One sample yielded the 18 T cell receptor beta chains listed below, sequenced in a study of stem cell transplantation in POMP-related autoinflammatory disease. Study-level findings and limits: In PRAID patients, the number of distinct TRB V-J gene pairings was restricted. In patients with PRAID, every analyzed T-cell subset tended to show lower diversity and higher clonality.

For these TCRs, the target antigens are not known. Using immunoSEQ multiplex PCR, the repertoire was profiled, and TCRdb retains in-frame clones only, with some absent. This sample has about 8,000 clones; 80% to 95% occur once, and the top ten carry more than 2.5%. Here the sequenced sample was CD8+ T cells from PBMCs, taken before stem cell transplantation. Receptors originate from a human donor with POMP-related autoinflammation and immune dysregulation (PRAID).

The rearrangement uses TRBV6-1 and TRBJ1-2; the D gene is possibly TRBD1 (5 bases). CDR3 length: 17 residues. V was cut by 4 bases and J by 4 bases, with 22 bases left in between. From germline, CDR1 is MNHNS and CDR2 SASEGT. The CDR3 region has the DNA TGTGCCAGCAGTGGAGATCTACCGGGACGCCGCGGCTATGGCTACACCTTC. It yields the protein CASSGDLPGRRGYGYTF.

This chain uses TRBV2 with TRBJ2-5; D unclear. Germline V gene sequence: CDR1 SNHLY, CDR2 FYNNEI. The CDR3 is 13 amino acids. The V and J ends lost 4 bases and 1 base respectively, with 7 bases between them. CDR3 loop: CASSVASQETQYF. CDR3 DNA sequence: TGTGCCAGCAGTGTGGCTTCCCAAGAGACCCAGTACTTC.

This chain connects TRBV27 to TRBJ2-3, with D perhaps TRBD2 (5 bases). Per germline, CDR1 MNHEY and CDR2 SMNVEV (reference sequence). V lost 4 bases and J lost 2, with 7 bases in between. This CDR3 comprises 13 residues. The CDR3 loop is CASSYRDTDTQYF. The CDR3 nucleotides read TGTGCCAGCAGTTATCGGGACACAGATACGCAGTATTTT.

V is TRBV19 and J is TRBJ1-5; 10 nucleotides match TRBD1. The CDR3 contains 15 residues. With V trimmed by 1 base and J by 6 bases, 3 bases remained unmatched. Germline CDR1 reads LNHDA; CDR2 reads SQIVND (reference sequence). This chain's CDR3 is CASSIGDRGGQPQHF. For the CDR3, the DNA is TGTGCCAGTAGTATAGGGGACAGGGGAGGTCAGCCCCAGCATTTT.

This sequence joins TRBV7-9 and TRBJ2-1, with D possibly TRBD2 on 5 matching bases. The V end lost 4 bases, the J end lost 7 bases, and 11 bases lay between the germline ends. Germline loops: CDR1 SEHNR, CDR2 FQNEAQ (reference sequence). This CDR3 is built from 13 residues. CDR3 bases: TGTGCCAGCAGCTCCTCTCCGGGAAATGAGCAGTTCTTC. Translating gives CASSSSPGNEQFF.

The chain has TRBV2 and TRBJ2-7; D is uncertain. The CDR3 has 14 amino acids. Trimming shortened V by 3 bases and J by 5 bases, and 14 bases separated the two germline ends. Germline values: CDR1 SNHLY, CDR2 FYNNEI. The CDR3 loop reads CASSEVRADHEQYF. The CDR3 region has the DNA TGTGCCAGCAGTGAGGTCCGGGCAGATCACGAGCAGTACTTC.

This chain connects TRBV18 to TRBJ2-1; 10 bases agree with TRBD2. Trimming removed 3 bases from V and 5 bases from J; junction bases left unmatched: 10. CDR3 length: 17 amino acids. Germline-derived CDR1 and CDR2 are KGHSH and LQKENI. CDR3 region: CASSPYLAGVGDNEQFF. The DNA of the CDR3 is TGTGCCAGCTCACCGTATCTAGCGGGAGTGGGGGACAATGAGCAGTTCTTC. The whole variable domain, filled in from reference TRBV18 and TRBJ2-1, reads NAGVMQNPRHLVRRRGQEARLRCSPMKGHSHVYWYRQLPEEGLKFMVYLQKENIIDESGMPKERFSAEFPKEGPSILRIQQVVRGDSAAYFCASSPYLAGVGDNEQFFGPGTRLTVL.

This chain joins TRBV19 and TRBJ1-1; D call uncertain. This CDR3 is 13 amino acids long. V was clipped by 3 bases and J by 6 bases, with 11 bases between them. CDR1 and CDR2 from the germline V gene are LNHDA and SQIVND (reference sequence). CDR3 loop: CASSIGRSAEAFF. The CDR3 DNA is TGTGCCAGTAGTATCGGTCGGAGCGCTGAAGCTTTCTTT. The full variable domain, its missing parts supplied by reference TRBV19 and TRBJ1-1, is DGGITQSPKYLFRKEGQNVTLSCEQNLNHDAMYWYRQDPGQGLRLIYYSQIVNDFQKGDIAEGYSVSREKKESFPLTVTSAQKNPTAFYLCASSIGRSAEAFFGQGTRLTVV.

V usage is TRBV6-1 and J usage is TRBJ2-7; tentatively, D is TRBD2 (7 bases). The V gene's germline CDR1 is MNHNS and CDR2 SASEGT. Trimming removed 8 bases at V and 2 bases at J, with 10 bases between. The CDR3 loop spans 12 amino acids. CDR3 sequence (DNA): TGTGCCAGCGAAGGGGGGGCCTACGAGCAGTACTTC. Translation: CASEGGAYEQYF.

As DNA, the CDR3 is TGTGCCAGCAGTTCAACAGGGGCCGGGACTGAAGCTTTCTTT. Amino acid sequence: CASSSTGAGTEAFF. The chain uses TRBV6-5 and TRBJ1-1, with 7 nucleotides matching TRBD1. Per germline, CDR1 MNHEY and CDR2 SVGAGI. The CDR3 runs 14 residues. V dropped 4 bases and J dropped 5; count of bases not matched to a gene: 7.

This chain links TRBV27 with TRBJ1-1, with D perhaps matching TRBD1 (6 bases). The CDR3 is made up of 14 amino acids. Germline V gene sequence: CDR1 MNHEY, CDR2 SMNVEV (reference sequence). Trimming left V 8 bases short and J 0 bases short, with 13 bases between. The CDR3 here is CASGVRGVNTEAFF. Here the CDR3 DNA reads TGTGCCAGCGGTGTGAGGGGGGTGAACACTGAAGCTTTCTTT.

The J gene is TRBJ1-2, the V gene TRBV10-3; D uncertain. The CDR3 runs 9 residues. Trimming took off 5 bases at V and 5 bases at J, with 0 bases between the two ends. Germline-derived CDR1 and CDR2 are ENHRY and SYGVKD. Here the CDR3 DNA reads TGTGCCATCAGTTATGGCTACACCTTC. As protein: CAISYGYTF.

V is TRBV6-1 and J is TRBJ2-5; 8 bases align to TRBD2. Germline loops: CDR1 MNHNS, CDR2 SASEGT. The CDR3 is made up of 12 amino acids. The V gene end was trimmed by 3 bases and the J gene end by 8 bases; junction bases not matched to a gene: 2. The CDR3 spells CASSDTSGTQYF. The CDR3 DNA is TGTGCCAGCAGTGATACTAGCGGAACCCAGTACTTC.

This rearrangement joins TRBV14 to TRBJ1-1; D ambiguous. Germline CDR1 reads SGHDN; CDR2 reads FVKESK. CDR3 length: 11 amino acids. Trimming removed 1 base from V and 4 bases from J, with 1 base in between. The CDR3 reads CASSQVTEAFF. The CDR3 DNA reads TGTGCCAGCAGCCAAGTCACTGAAGCTTTCTTT. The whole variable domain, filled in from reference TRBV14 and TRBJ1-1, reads EAGVTQFPSHSVIEKGQTVTLRCDPISGHDNLYWYRRVMGKEIKFLLHFVKESKQDESGMPNNRFLAERTGGTYSTLKVQPAELEDSGVYFCASSQVTEAFFGQGTRLTVV.

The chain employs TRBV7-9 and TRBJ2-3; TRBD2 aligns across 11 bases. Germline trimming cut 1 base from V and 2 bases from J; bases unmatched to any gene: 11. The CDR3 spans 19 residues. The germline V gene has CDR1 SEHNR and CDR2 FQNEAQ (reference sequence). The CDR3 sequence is CASSLGLLVAGGPTDTQYF. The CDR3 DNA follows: TGTGCCAGCAGCTTAGGCCTCCTCGTAGCGGGAGGGCCCACAGATACGCAGTATTTT.

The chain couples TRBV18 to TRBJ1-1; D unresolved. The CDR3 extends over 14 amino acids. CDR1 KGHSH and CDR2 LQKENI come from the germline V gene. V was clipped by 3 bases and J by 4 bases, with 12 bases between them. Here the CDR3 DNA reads TGTGCCAGCTCACCCGGAAGTCTTTTCACTGAAGCTTTCTTT. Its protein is CASSPGSLFTEAFF.

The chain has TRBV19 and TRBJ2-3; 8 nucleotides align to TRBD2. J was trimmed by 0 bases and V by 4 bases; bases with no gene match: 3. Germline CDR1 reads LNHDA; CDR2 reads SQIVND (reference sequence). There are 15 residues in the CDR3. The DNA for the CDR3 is TGTGCCAGTAGTACTAGCGGGCGAAGCACAGATACGCAGTATTTT. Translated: CASSTSGRSTDTQYF.

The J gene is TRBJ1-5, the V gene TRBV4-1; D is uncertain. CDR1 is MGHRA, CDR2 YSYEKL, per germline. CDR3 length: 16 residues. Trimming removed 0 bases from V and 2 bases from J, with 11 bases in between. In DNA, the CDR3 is TGCGCCAGCAGCCAAGAGGTTGGGCAGGGCAATCAGCCCCAGCATTTT. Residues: CASSQEVGQGNQPQHF.